The 29 T cell receptor beta chains below come from one sample, sequenced in a study of identical twins. MiXCR, applied by TCRdb to the 5' RACE reads, yields one record per CDR3 protein. The sample contains roughly 710,000 distinct CDR3 sequences, approximately 6% of which appear only once. Material for sequencing was naive T cells sorted from blood. Receptors originate from a man aged 18 to 29 in good health.

This clonotype showed up many times. The chain recombines TRBV7-9 with TRBJ2-5; no clear D. Germline CDR1 and CDR2: SEHNR and FQNEAQ (reference sequence). Trimming left V 3 bases short and J 3 bases short, with 14 bases between. The CDR3 runs 15 residues. The CDR3 nucleotides read TGTGCCAGCAGCTTCCTAACGGGCAGAGAAGAGACCCAGTACTTC. This gives the protein CASSFLTGREETQYF.

In this sample, this clonotype turned up many times. The chain joins TRBV12-3 or TRBV12-4 to TRBJ2-1, with TRBD2 as a possible D gene (6 bases). This CDR3 has 18 amino acids. With 5 bases removed from V and 0 bases from J, the gap between germline ends came to 20 bases. The CDR3 protein is CASSALGGGTSSYNEQFF. Here the CDR3 DNA reads TGTGCCAGCAGTGCACTCGGAGGCGGGACCAGCTCCTACAATGAGCAGTTCTTC.

The rearrangement links TRBV7-9 to TRBJ2-1; 9 positions match TRBD2. J gave up 5 bases and V 3 bases, and 5 bases lay outside the gene matches. The CDR3 sequence is 15 residues long. Germline CDR1 and CDR2: SEHNR and FQNEAQ (reference sequence). The CDR3 sequence: CASSFIAGAHNEQFF. The CDR3 region has the DNA TGTGCCAGCAGCTTCATAGCGGGAGCCCACAATGAGCAGTTCTTC.

This clonotype was detected a few times. The chain employs TRBV2 and TRBJ2-2; D remains unclear. V was pared by 3 bases and J by 4 bases, with 12 bases between. Germline V gene sequence: CDR1 SNHLY, CDR2 FYNNEI. CDR3 length: 15 amino acids. DNA for the CDR3: TGTGCCAGCAGTGACCCTGGAGTCCTCACCGGGGAGCTGTTTTTT. Translation: CASSDPGVLTGELFF.

This clonotype has just a few counts. The V gene is TRBV12-3 or TRBV12-4, the J gene TRBJ2-7; TRBD2 is a possible D gene (7 bases). Trimming took off 5 bases at V and 4 bases at J, with 12 bases between the two ends. The CDR3 contains 13 residues. For the CDR3, the DNA is TGTGCCAGCAGTGAGGGGGAGGGTTACGAGCAGTACTTC. Translation gives CASSEGEGYEQYF.

J is TRBJ1-6 and V is TRBV15; TRBD1 might be the D (5 bases). The CDR3 length is 15 residues. In germline, CDR1 is LNHNV, CDR2 YYDKDF (reference sequence). Trimming took off 5 bases at V and 6 bases at J, with 14 bases between the two ends. The CDR3 region has the DNA TGTGCCACCAGCCTCGCGCAGGGTAGTAATTCACCCCTCCACTTT. As protein: CATSLAQGSNSPLHF.

This sequence joins TRBV7-6 and TRBJ1-5; the D is unclear. This CDR3 comprises 13 residues. Germline values: CDR1 SGHVS, CDR2 FNYEAQ. Trimming took off 5 bases at V and 2 bases at J, with 7 bases between the two ends. The CDR3 DNA follows: TGTGCCAGCAGCCAAGCTCGCAATCAGCCCCAGCATTTT. Its translation: CASSQARNQPQHF.

This clonotype was picked up many times. The V gene is TRBV7-9, the J gene TRBJ2-5, with a possible D match to TRBD1 (5 bases). Trimming stripped 7 bases from V and 3 bases from J, with 15 bases between. The CDR3 length is 14 residues. CDR1 and CDR2 from the germline V gene are SEHNR and FQNEAQ (reference sequence). CDR3 sequence reads: CASTDLIREETQYF. Written as DNA, the CDR3 is TGTGCCAGCACCGACCTCATCAGGGAAGAGACCCAGTACTTC.

This clonotype was seen more than once but under ten times. V usage is TRBV19 and J usage is TRBJ2-5; 7 bases are a match to TRBD1. The junction had 3 bases not matched to a gene; V was cut back by 5 bases and J by 3 bases. Germline CDR1 is LNHDA and CDR2 is SQIVND (reference sequence). The CDR3 extends over 13 amino acids. The CDR3 nucleotides are TGTGCCAGTAGTGATACAGGGGAAGAGACCCAGTACTTC. It yields the protein CASSDTGEETQYF.

In its sample, this clonotype was seen many times. The rearrangement uses TRBV12-3 or TRBV12-4 and TRBJ2-2, with a weak D call TRBD2 (7 bases). This CDR3 comprises 17 residues. The V end was cut by 6 bases, the J end by 5 bases, with 22 bases between. This chain's CDR3 is CASRKRGSGTRTGELFF. The CDR3 DNA is TGTGCCAGCAGAAAAAGGGGAAGCGGGACACGGACCGGGGAGCTGTTTTTT.

This clonotype showed up many times. This sequence joins TRBV5-5 and TRBJ2-7; unclear D gene. The CDR3 sequence is 12 residues long. From germline, CDR1 is SGHKS and CDR2 YYEKEE (reference sequence). V was clipped by 1 base and J by 3 bases, with 5 bases between them. CDR3 sequence: CASSLYVYEQYF. The DNA of the CDR3 is TGTGCCAGCAGCTTGTACGTCTACGAGCAGTACTTC.

This clonotype showed up many times. The J gene is TRBJ2-1, the V gene TRBV24-1, with 11 bases identical to TRBD1. The CDR3 totals 13 residues. Unmatched junction bases numbered 9, after V lost 11 bases and J lost 10 bases. Germline assignment: CDR1 KGHDR and CDR2 SFDVKD. This chain's CDR3 is CAIGTGGKIEQFF. The DNA of the CDR3 is TGTGCCATCGGGACAGGGGGGAAGATCGAGCAGTTCTTC.

The chain employs TRBV27 and TRBJ2-1, with 9 bases aligning to TRBD2. V trimming: 5 bases; J trimming: 9 bases; junction bases outside the gene matches: 8. This CDR3 spans 14 amino acids. Looked up from germline, CDR1 is MNHEY and CDR2 is SMNVEV (reference sequence). The CDR3 loop reads CASSPVAGDTEQFF. CDR3 nucleotides: TGTGCCAGCAGTCCCGTAGCGGGAGATACTGAGCAGTTCTTC.

This clonotype was seen a handful of times. This chain joins TRBV28 and TRBJ2-7; D perhaps matches TRBD1 (5 bases). Germline lookup yields CDR1 MDHEN and CDR2 SYDVKM. CDR3 length: 14 amino acids. Between the trimmed V and J ends, which lost 3 bases and 2 bases, there was a span of 11 bases. The CDR3 spells CASSFRVLPYEQYF. As DNA, the CDR3 is TGTGCCAGCAGTTTCAGGGTTCTTCCCTACGAGCAGTACTTC. The entire variable domain, with the rest obtained from reference TRBV28 and TRBJ2-7, is as follows: DVKVTQSSRYLVKRTGEKVFLECVQDMDHENMFWYRQDPGLGLRLIYFSYDVKMKEKGDIPEGYSVSREKKERFSLILESASTNQTSMYLCASSFRVLPYEQYFGPGTRLTVT.

There are many counts of this clonotype. This chain links TRBV6-6 with TRBJ2-1; 11 bases are a match to TRBD2. The CDR3 runs 13 residues. The ends lost 7 bases at V and 9 bases at J; junction bases unmatched: 5. Germline V gene data show CDR1 as MNHNY and CDR2 as SVGAGI (reference sequence). This CDR3 reads CASTVSGRGEQFF. CDR3 bases: TGTGCCAGCACCGTTAGCGGGAGGGGTGAGCAGTTCTTC.

The chain employs TRBV7-3 and TRBJ2-3; 11 bases are a match to TRBD1. Germline trimming cut 5 bases from V and 2 bases from J; bases unmatched to any gene: 3. The CDR3 is 15 amino acids. Germline V gene sequence: CDR1 SGHTA, CDR2 FQGTGA. In DNA form, the CDR3 reads TGTGCCAGCAGCCCGGGACAGGGGGTCACAGATACGCAGTATTTT. Translating it yields CASSPGQGVTDTQYF.

The J gene is TRBJ2-6, the V gene TRBV29-1; D gene unclear. The germline CDR1 and CDR2 sequences are SQVTM and ANQGSEA. V dropped 4 bases and J dropped 4 bases, with 8 bases sitting between them. CDR3 length equals 13 residues. In DNA, the CDR3 is TGCAGCGTTGGCGGCCTGGGGGCCAACGTCCTGACTTTC. Protein product: CSVGGLGANVLTF.

A few counts support this clonotype. The V call is TRBV9, the J call TRBJ1-6, with 7 bases aligning to TRBD1. Trimming took 3 bases from V and 5 from J; bases not matched to a gene: 5. Germline CDR1 is SGDLS and CDR2 is YYNGEE. The CDR3 spans 15 residues. The CDR3 nucleotides are TGTGCCAGCAGCGCCGTGGGGACAGATAATTCACCCCTCCACTTT. Translation: CASSAVGTDNSPLHF.

This clonotype appeared many times. V usage is TRBV3-1 and J usage is TRBJ2-7; D ambiguous. V was trimmed by 1 base and J by 6 bases, leaving 4 bases between them. This CDR3 has 11 amino acids. The germline CDR1 and CDR2 sequences are LGHDT and YNNKEL (reference sequence). CDR3 in amino acids: CASSQGREQYV. CDR3 nucleotide sequence: TGTGCCAGCAGCCAAGGTCGCGAGCAGTACGTC.

This clonotype was recorded at least ten times. The CDR3 DNA sequence: TGTGCCAGCAGTGAACGAACAGGACCGAGCTCCTACAATGAGCAGTTCTTC. This codes for CASSERTGPSSYNEQFF. V and J are TRBV25-1 and TRBJ2-1; a possible D gene is TRBD1 (5 bases). The germline V and J ends were trimmed by 2 bases and 0 bases, with 14 bases remaining between them. This CDR3 has 17 residues. Germline V gene sequence: CDR1 MGHDK, CDR2 SYGVNS. The full variable domain, with the rest looked up from reference TRBV25-1 and TRBJ2-1, is EADIYQTPRYLVIGTGKKITLECSQTMGHDKMYWYQQDPGMELHLIHYSYGVNSTEKGDLSSESTVSRIRTEHFPLTLESARPSHTSQYLCASSERTGPSSYNEQFFGPGTRLTVL.

This clonotype was seen more than once but under ten times. The chain recombines TRBV2 with TRBJ1-4, with a tentative D call TRBD1 (5 bases). Germline V CDR1 and CDR2: SNHLY, FYNNEI. Trimming removed 8 bases from V and 4 bases from J, with 14 bases in between. This CDR3 is 14 amino acids long. CDR3 nucleotides: TGTGCCAGCGTACAGGAGAAGTATAATGAAAAACTGTTTTTT. Protein sequence: CASVQEKYNEKLFF. Full variable domain (remainder filled in from reference TRBV2 and TRBJ1-4): EPEVTQTPSHQVTQMGQEVILRCVPISNHLYFYWYRQILGQKVEFLVSFYNNEISEKSEIFDDQFSVERPDGSNFTLKIRSTKLEDSAMYFCASVQEKYNEKLFFGSGTQLSVL.

This clonotype was observed at least ten times. The chain links TRBV12-3 or TRBV12-4 to TRBJ1-6; D call uncertain. CDR3 length equals 14 residues. With 6 bases removed from V and 0 bases from J, the gap between germline ends came to 6 bases. The CDR3 protein is CASRESSYNSPLHF. The CDR3 region has the DNA TGTGCCAGCAGGGAAAGCTCCTATAATTCACCCCTCCACTTT.

This clonotype was observed at least ten times. V gene TRBV6-1 combines with J gene TRBJ2-3; TRBD1 is a possible D gene (5 bases). From germline, CDR1 is MNHNS and CDR2 SASEGT. Deletions cut 8 bases from V and 1 base from J, with 19 bases between. The CDR3 has 16 amino acids. The CDR3 DNA reads TGTGCCAGCTCTCCCCTGACAGAACGACGCACAGATACGCAGTATTTT. Amino acid sequence: CASSPLTERRTDTQYF.

This clonotype occurred many times. The V gene is TRBV10-3, the J gene TRBJ2-2; 11 bases align to TRBD2. The V gene end was trimmed by 2 bases and the J gene end by 4 bases; junction bases not matched to a gene: 3. Germline CDR1 is ENHRY and CDR2 is SYGVKD. The CDR3 is 16 amino acids. In DNA, the CDR3 is TGTGCCATCAGTGAGACTAGCGGGAGTACCACCGGGGAGCTGTTTTTT. Protein product: CAISETSGSTTGELFF.

This clonotype was counted at least ten times. This chain links TRBV12-3 or TRBV12-4 with TRBJ1-5, with TRBD1 matching over 9 bases. The V and J ends lost 3 bases and 1 base, in that order; junction bases with no gene match: 7. The CDR3 loop spans 17 amino acids. CDR3 coding DNA: TGTGCCAGCAGTTTTTGGGGGGGACAGGGAAGCAATCAGCCCCAGCATTTT. Translated, it gives CASSFWGGQGSNQPQHF.

This clonotype was detected many times. The rearrangement links TRBV28 to TRBJ2-3, with D perhaps TRBD1 (5 bases). This CDR3 contains 14 residues. Germline V gene data show CDR1 as MDHEN and CDR2 as SYDVKM. V gave up 6 bases and J gave up 3 bases, with 13 bases separating them. The CDR3 nucleotides read TGTGCCAGCAGAGGGGTTATAGGAACAGATACGCAGTATTTT. It yields the protein CASRGVIGTDTQYF.

This clonotype was detected ten times or more. The J gene is TRBJ2-7, the V gene TRBV11-2; 15 bases fit TRBD2. The V gene's germline CDR1 is SGHAT and CDR2 FQNNGV. J gave up 7 bases and V 3 bases, and 4 bases lay outside the gene matches. This CDR3 has 15 amino acids. CDR3 bases: TGTGCCAGCAGCTTTGGGACTAGCGGGAGGCTTGAGCAGTACTTC. Translating it yields CASSFGTSGRLEQYF.

The chain employs TRBV7-2 and TRBJ2-1, with TRBD2 matching over 10 bases. The CDR3 runs 14 residues. V lost 5 bases to trimming and J lost 6 bases; unmatched junction nucleotides: 4. CDR1 SGHTA and CDR2 FQGNSA come from the germline V gene. CDR3: CASSRTSGTNEQFF. As DNA, the CDR3 is TGTGCCAGCAGCCGAACTAGCGGGACCAATGAGCAGTTCTTC.

This clonotype showed up many times. The genes are TRBV5-1 and TRBJ2-1, with 10 bases matching TRBD2. Germline lookup yields CDR1 SGHRS and CDR2 YFSETQ. The V gene end was trimmed by 1 base and the J gene end by 2 bases; junction bases not matched to a gene: 3. The CDR3 is 16 amino acids. The CDR3 region is CASSLSSGRPYNEQFF. The CDR3 DNA sequence: TGCGCCAGCAGCTTGTCTAGCGGGAGACCCTACAATGAGCAGTTCTTC.